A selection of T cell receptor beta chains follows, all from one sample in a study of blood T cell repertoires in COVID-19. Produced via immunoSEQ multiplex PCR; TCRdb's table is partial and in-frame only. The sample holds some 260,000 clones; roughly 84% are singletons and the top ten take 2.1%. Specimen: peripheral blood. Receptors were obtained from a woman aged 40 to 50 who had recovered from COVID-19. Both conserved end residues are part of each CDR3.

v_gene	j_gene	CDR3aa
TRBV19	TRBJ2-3	CASSIGAGEADTQYF
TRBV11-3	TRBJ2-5	CASSLAGGVVETQYF
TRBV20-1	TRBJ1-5	CSASRGGGNQPQHF
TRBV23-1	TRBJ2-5	CASSQSGRHLQETQYF
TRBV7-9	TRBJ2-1	CASSGGLAGGGEQFF
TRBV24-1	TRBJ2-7	CATSDPPLDEQYF
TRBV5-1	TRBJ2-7	CASSLALAGREQYF
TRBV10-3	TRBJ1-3	CAVQDRGRNTIYF
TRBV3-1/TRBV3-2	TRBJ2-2	CASSPQVPNTGELFF
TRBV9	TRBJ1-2	CASSARGQGARDLGYTF
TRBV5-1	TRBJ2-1	CASSLAGAGRSNEQFF
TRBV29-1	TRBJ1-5	CSVGTGDQPQHF